This T cell receptor (beta chain) was identified during a study of T cell responses to AZD1222 COVID-19 vaccine. Looking at the study overall: Second doses at about 4 or about 12 weeks were pooled.

Clones were sequenced by immunoSEQ multiplex PCR, and TCRdb holds only the in-frame ones, with some missing. The table has about 110,000 clones, under 95% seen once. Overall study results and limits: Increased Spike-specific TCR breadth and depth were observed after two AZD1222 doses. Spike-wide vaccine-associated CD4 TCRs dominated at 160-218 and 743-854. Repertoires were obtained solely post-peak T cell response.

This clone was found once. What it binds is unknown. V was clipped by 4 bases and J by 2 bases, with 15 bases between them. Germline CDR1 is SGHDT and CDR2 is YYEEEE. The CDR3 length is 15 residues. The V call is TRBV5-6, the J call TRBJ1-2; D is perhaps TRBD1 (6 bases). The sample in question was peripheral blood, obtained on day 0 of AZD1222 vaccination. The origin of this receptor is an adult in good health. The CDR3 DNA reads as TGTGCCAGCAGCCCACCCCCGCAGGGGAACTATGGCTACACCTTC. It yields the protein CASSPPPQGNYGYTF.